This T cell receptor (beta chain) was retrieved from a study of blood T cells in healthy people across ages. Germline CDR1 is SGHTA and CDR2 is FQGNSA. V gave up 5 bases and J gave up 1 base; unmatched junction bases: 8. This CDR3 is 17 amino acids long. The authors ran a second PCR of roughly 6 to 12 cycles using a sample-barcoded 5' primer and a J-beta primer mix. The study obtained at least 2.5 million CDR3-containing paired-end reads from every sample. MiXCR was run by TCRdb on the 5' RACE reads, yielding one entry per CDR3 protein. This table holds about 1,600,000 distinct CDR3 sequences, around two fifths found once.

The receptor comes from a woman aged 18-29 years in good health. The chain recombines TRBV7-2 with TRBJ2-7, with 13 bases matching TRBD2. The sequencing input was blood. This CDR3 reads CASSPRGLAGKSYEQYF. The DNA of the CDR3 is TGTGCCAGCAGCCCTAGGGGACTAGCGGGGAAATCCTACGAGCAGTACTTC.